The rows below give T cell receptor beta chains drawn from one sample of a study of cytomegalovirus exposure and HLA in healthy donors. The repertoire was sequenced with immunoSEQ multiplex PCR; TCRdb's copy has only in-frame clones and lacks some. The top ten hold about 4% of the sample, which has approximately 97,000 clones, approximately 72% seen once. The sequenced sample consisted of PBMCs. Receptors originate from a woman between 40 and 50 years old in good health and CMV-seropositive. Each CDR3 is given with its conserved first and last residue. Clone size is shown for a subset of rows, as once, few, many or a class of expanded clone.

clone_size	j_call	v_call	cdr3_aa
.	TRBJ2-6	TRBV7-9	CASSLAGVSGANVLTF
.	TRBJ1-2	TRBV28	CASSIPRDGYTF
.	TRBJ1-5	TRBV6-1	CASIVDRSNQPQHF
.	TRBJ2-1	TRBV6-6	CASSRDGTIFAFF
.	TRBJ2-1	TRBV19	CASRFRRTTNEQFF
.	TRBJ1-2	TRBV6-6	CASSRAGCGYTF
.	TRBJ2-3	TRBV4-2	CASSQGVGLAGTDTQYF
.	TRBJ2-7	TRBV5-5	CASSQAAQGSYEQYF
.	TRBJ2-1	TRBV6-4	CASSVGTSPWNEQFF
once	TRBJ1-2	TRBV30	CAWSVNSYGYTF
.	TRBJ1-1	TRBV7-9	CASSSTGQENTEAFF
.	TRBJ2-1	TRBV5-1	CASGTSGLDNKQFF